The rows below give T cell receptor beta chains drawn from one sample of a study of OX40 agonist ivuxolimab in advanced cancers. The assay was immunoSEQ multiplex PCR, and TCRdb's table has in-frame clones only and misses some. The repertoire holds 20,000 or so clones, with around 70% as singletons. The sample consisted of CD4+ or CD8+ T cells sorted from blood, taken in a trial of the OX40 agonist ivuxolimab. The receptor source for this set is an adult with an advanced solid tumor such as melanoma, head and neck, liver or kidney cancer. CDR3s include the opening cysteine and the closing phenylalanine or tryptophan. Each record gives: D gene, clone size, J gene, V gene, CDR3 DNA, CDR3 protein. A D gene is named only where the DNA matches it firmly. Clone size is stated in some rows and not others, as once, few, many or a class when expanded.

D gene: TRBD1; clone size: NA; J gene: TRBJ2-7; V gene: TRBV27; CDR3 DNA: TGTGCCAGCAGTTTGGTCGGACAGGGCTTCTCCTACGAGCAGTACTTC; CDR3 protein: CASSLVGQGFSYEQYF
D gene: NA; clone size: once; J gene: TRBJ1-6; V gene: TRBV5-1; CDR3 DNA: TGCGCCAGCAGCTTGGCCGAAGATTCACCCCTCCACTTT; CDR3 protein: CASSLAEDSPLHF
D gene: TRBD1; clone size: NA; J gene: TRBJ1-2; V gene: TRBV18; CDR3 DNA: TGTGCCAGCTCACCGGAGACAGGGGGCGCCTATGGCTACACCTTC; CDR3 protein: CASSPETGGAYGYTF
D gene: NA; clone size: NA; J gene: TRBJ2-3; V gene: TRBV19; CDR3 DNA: TGTGCCAGTACCTCTATCGCAGATACGCAGTATTTT; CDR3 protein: CASTSIADTQYF
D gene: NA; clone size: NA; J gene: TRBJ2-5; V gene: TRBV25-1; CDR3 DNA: TGTGCCAGCAGTGGTCAGGGGTGGGAGACCCAGTACTTC; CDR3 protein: CASSGQGWETQYF
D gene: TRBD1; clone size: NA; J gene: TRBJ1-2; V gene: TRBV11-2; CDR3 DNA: TGTGCCAGCAGCTCCCCGGGGACAGGGTATGGCTACACCTTC; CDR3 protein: CASSSPGTGYGYTF
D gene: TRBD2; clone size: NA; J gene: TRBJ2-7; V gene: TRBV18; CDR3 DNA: TGTGCCAGCTCTCCCCGGGACTACAGCTCCTACGAGCAGTACTTC; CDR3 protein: CASSPRDYSSYEQYF
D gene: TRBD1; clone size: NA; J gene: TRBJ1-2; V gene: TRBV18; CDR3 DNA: TGTGCCAGCTCCCCGGGACAGGTGAAAACTAACTATGGCTACACCTTC; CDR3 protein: CASSPGQVKTNYGYTF
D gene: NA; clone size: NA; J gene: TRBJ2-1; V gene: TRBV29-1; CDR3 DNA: TGCAGCGCCGACGACCGGGAGCACTACAATGAGCAGTTCTTC; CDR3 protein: CSADDREHYNEQFF
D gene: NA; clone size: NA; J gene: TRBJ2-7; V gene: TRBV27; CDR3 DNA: TGTGCCAGCAGTTCGCCTTGGGGGGGCGACGAGCAGTACTTC; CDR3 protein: CASSSPWGGDEQYF
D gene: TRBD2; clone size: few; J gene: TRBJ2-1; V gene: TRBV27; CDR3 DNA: TGTGCCAGCAGTCCCCCAGCTAGCGGGAGGGGATACAATGAGCAGTTCTTC; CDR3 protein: CASSPPASGRGYNEQFF
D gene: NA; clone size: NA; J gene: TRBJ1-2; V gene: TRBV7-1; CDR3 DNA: TGTGCCAGCAGCTTAGGTGCGGGGGAAGGGTATGGCTACACCTTC; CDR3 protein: CASSLGAGEGYGYTF
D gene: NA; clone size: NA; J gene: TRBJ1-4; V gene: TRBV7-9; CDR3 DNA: TGTGCCAGCAGCTTAGCGGGGGGACTAACTAATGAAAAACTGTTTTTT; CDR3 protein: CASSLAGGLTNEKLFF
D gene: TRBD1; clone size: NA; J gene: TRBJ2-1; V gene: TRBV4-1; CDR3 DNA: TGCGCCAGCAGCCAGGACGGACAGGACTACAATGAGCAGTTCTTC; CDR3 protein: CASSQDGQDYNEQFF
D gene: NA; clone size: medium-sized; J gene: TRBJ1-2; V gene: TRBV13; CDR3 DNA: TGTGCCAGCAGCTTAGCGACCTCCCTCCCTAACTATGGCTACACCTTC; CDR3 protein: CASSLATSLPNYGYTF
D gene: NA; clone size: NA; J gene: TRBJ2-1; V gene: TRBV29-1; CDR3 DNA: TGCAGCGTTGAATCCAGGGAGGAAGACAATGAGCAGTTCTTC; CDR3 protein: CSVESREEDNEQFF
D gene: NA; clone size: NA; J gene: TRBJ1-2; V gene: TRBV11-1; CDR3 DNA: TGTGCCAGCAGCCCGGACAGTTTCTATGGCTACACCTTC; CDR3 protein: CASSPDSFYGYTF
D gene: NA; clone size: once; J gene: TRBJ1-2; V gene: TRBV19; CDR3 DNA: TGTGCCAGGGGGGTTTATGGCTACACCTTC; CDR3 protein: CARGVYGYTF
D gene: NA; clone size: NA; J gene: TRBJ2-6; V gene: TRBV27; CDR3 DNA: TGTGCCAGCAGTTCGTCGACAGTGAGCGGGGCCAACGTCCTGACTTTC; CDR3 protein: CASSSSTVSGANVLTF
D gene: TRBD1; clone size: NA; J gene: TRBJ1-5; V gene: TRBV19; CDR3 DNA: TGTGCCAGTAGTATAGCAACAGGGGGAGCCTTTAGCAATCAGCCCCAGCATTTT; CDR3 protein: CASSIATGGAFSNQPQHF
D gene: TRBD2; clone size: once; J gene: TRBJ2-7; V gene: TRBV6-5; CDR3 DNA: TGTGCCAGCAGTCCGGCGGGGGGCGAGCAGTACTTC; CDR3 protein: CASSPAGGEQYF
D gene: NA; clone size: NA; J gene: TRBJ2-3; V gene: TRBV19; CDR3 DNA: TGTGCCAGTAGTATCGGGCAGGGAACAGATACGCAGTATTTT; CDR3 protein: CASSIGQGTDTQYF
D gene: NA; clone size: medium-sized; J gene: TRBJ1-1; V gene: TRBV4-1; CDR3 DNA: TGCGCCAGCAGCCAAGATGAGGGGATTGAAGCTTTCTTT; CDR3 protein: CASSQDEGIEAFF
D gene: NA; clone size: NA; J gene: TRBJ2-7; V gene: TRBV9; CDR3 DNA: TGTGCCAGCAGCTTAGAGGGGGGAGACGACGAGCAGTACTTC; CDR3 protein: CASSLEGGDDEQYF
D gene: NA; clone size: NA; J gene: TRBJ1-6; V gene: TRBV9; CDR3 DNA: TGTGCCAGCAGCGTAGCTCTCTACAGCTATCCAGACCTCTATAATTCACCCCTCCACTTT; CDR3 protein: CASSVALYSYPDLYNSPLHF
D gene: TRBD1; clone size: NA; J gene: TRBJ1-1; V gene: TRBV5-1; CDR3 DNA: TGCGCCAGCAGCTTTCTGACAGGGTTGGGGGCTGAAGCTTTCTTT; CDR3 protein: CASSFLTGLGAEAFF
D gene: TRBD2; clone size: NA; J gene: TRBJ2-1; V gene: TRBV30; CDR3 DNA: TGTGCCTGGAGTGTAAAGTACCTAGCGGGAGGGGATGAGCAGTTCTTC; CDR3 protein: CAWSVKYLAGGDEQFF
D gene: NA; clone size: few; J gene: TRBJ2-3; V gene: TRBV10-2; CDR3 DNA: TGCGCCAGCAGTGAATTTATAGTGGATACGCAGTATTTT; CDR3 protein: CASSEFIVDTQYF
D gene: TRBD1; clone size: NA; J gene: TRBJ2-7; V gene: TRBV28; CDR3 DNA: TGTGCCAGCAGTTTGGGGACAGGGGGCTACGAGCAGTACTTC; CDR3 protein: CASSLGTGGYEQYF